This T cell receptor beta chain was identified in a study of T cells in women clearing cervical HPV infection. At the level of the study: Cases: HPV16-related CIN3 or worse on histology, a couple of invasive cancers. Case blood drawn at lesion detection; control blood after infection cleared. Study-level points and caveats: CIN3+ cases had significantly higher TCR repertoire richness than controls, but evenness did not differ. Combining TCR richness with V gene abundances gave approximately 0.84 AUC.

The CDR3 extends over 16 amino acids. V shed 4 bases and J shed 5 bases, with 19 bases lying between them. Germline-derived CDR1 and CDR2 are MDHEN and SYDVKM. Sequenced by immunoSEQ multiplex PCR; TCRdb stores in-frame clones only, minus some. Its clone listing holds tens of thousands of clones. With regard to this clone: Its cognate antigen is unknown. The read finishes 3 residues shy of the CDR3 end, and the germline J gene is used to complete it.

The sample comprised blood buffy coat. V and J are TRBV28 and TRBJ2-3, with D possibly matching TRBD2 (5 bases). This receptor was identified in a woman aged 18 to 75 with a cervical HPV16 infection that either progressed to CIN3+ or cleared (not recorded which). Partial CDR3 DNA: TGTGCCAGCAGTTCTGAGGTACCCGCAGGAGGAGATACG. Residues: CASSSEVPAGGDT. The full CDR3 protein reads CASSSEVPAGGDTQYF.